Each of the 4 T cell receptor beta chains below was sequenced from the same sample in a study of blood T cell repertoires in COVID-19 (TCRdb year 2020). Library generation was performed with the immunoSEQ multiplex PCR assay. TCRdb limited this immuneACCESS table to in-frame rearrangements with V and J called. A share of clones is missing; checked studies link under half to unresolved V genes, and the rest is unexplained. In this sample the table shows tens of thousands of clones, about 90% of which occur a single time. The ten top clones hold 3.4% of the sample. Sequencing was done on a sample of peripheral blood. The receptors here all came from a woman aged 45-65 years with COVID-19, enrolled during active disease.

This chain joins TRBV28 and TRBJ1-4, with TRBD1 identical over 8 bases. The trim removed 11 bases at V and 7 bases at J, leaving 9 bases unmatched. The germline V gene has CDR1 MDHEN and CDR2 SYDVKM. CDR3 length: 13 residues. Here the CDR3 reads CAGTGGRSEKLFF. CDR3 coding DNA: TGTGCCGGCACAGGGGGTCGGAGTGAAAAACTGTTTTTT.

V is TRBV28 and J is TRBJ1-6; TRBD1 matches at 7 bases. CDR3 length: 15 amino acids. V trimming: 3 bases; J trimming: 10 bases; junction bases outside the gene matches: 9. Germline V CDR1 and CDR2: MDHEN, SYDVKM. The CDR3 region is CASSFRTGWESPLHF. The CDR3 DNA reads TGTGCCAGCAGTTTCCGGACAGGTTGGGAGTCACCCCTCCACTTT.

The gene calls are TRBV25-1 and TRBJ2-1; 14 bases align to TRBD2. Germline CDR1 MGHDK, CDR2 SYGVNS. The CDR3 totals 16 residues. Trimming at V came to 5 bases and at J to 10 bases, leaving 10 bases not matched to a gene. The CDR3 nucleotides are TGTGCCAGCAGTCCCCCGGGACTAGCGGGAGTAGGGGAGCAGTTCTTC. It is translated as CASSPPGLAGVGEQFF.

This clone has more than one count but fewer than ten. J is TRBJ2-5 and V is TRBV12-3 or TRBV12-4, with 9 nucleotides matching TRBD1. V dropped 9 bases and J dropped 4; count of bases not matched to a gene: 6. There are 13 residues in the CDR3. The CDR3: CASETGGSETQYF. CDR3 DNA sequence: TGTGCCAGTGAGACAGGGGGATCAGAGACCCAGTACTTC.